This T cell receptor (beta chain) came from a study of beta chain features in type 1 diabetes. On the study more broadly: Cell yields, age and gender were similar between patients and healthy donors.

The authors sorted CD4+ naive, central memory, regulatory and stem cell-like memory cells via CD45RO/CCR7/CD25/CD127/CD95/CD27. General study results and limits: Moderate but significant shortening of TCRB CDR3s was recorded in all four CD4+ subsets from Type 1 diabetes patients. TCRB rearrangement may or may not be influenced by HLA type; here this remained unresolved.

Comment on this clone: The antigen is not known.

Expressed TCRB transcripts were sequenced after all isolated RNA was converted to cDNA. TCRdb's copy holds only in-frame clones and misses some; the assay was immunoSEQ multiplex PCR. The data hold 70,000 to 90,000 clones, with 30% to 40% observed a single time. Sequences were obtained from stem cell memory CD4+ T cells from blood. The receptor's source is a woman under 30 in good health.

The CDR3 DNA is TGTGCCAGCAGCTTAAATATAGGAGCGGGCCGGGAGAATGAGCAGTTCTTC. Encoded protein: CASSLNIGAGRENEQFF. This chain links TRBV7-2 with TRBJ2-1; a possible D gene is TRBD2 (6 bases). V was cut by 2 bases and J by 7 bases, with 21 bases left in between. CDR3 length equals 17 residues. Per the germline V gene, CDR1 is SGHTA and CDR2 is FQGNSA.